This TCR beta chain was recorded in a study of early T cells in non-severe SARS-CoV-2 infection. Only a few counts were recorded for this clonotype. TCRdb recomputed calls from the 5' RACE reads with MiXCR, one row per CDR3 protein. In the table there are 55,000 to 85,000 distinct CDR3 sequences, about a tenth of which are singletons. The clonotype was recovered from an adult who was a healthcare worker with PCR-confirmed SARS-CoV-2 infection or an uninfected control (not recorded which). This specimen was whole blood, taken at baseline.

As DNA, the CDR3 is TGTGCCAGCAGTTACGATGGGCGGGAGGTGGAGACCCAGTACTTC. Its protein is CASSYDGREVETQYF. The chain employs TRBV6-2 or TRBV6-3 and TRBJ2-5; 8 bases are shared with TRBD2. V lost 2 bases, J lost 5 bases, and 7 bases stayed unmatched. Per the germline V gene, CDR1 is MNHEY and CDR2 is SVGEGT. The CDR3 sequence is 15 residues long.